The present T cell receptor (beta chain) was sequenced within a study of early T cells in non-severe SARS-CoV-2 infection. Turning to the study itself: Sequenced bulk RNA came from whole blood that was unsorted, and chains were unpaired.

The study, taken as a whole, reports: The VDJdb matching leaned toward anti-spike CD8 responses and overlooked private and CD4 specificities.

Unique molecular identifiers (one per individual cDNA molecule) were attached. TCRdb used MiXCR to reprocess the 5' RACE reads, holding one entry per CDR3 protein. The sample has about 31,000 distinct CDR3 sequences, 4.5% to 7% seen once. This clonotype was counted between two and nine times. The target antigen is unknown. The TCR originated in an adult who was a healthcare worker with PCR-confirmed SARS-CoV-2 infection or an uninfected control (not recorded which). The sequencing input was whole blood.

Here the CDR3 DNA reads TGTGCCAGCAGCTATGGTTCCCCCATGGAGAATTCACCCCTCCACTTT. Amino acid sequence: CASSYGSPMENSPLHF. The chain employs TRBV5-4 and TRBJ1-6; D remains unclear. Germline V gives CDR1 SGHNT, CDR2 YYREEE (reference sequence). This CDR3 comprises 16 residues. The germline V and J ends were trimmed by 3 bases and 7 bases, with 17 bases remaining between them.